This T cell receptor (beta chain) was profiled in a study of blood T cell repertoires in COVID-19. Overall study: The United States, Italy and Spain were the sources of the acute and convalescent COVID-19 samples.

Assay used: immunoSEQ multiplex PCR; TCRdb lists only in-frame clones, some missing. The sample records 350,000 or so clones, around 87% being singletons. This CDR3 contains 15 residues. CDR1 and CDR2 (germline): LGHNA, YSLEER. With 0 bases removed from V and 6 bases from J, the gap between germline ends came to 13 bases. The gene calls are TRBV4-3 and TRBJ2-3; D may be TRBD2 (5 bases). The sequence derives from a woman aged 25-40 years with COVID-19, enrolled during active disease. Sequencing was done on a sample of peripheral blood. The CDR3 sequence is CASSQDRIGGDTQYF. The CDR3 DNA sequence: TGCGCCAGCAGCCAAGACCGGATAGGCGGGGATACGCAGTATTTT.